This passage covers 16 T cell receptor beta chains from one sample sequenced in a study of blood T cell repertoires in COVID-19 (dated by TCRdb to about 2020). The library was made by the immunoSEQ multiplex PCR assay. TCRdb took this table from immuneACCESS and kept in-frame rearrangements with V and J called. Such tables lack part of the clones; where checked against another copy, unresolved V genes explain under half of the gap, and the rest is unexplained. For this sample the table gives 25,000 to 35,000 clones, of which around 93% were detected only once. More than 8% of the sample rests with the top ten. The sequenced material came from peripheral blood. The receptors come from a human donor with active COVID-19. The donor label of this sample is uncertain.

This clone was picked up a small number of times. The rearrangement joins TRBV13 to TRBJ2-1; 10 positions agree with TRBD2. Germline V gene data show CDR1 as PRHDT and CDR2 as FYEKMQ (reference sequence). There are 18 residues in the CDR3. Trimming at V came to 1 base and at J to 2 bases, leaving 8 bases not matched to a gene. In nucleotides, the CDR3 is TGTGCCAGCAGCTTAGCCCTAGCGGGAGAGTGGGCCTACAATGAGCAGTTCTTC. It translates to CASSLALAGEWAYNEQFF.

V gene TRBV30 combines with J gene TRBJ2-1, with TRBD1 matching over 8 bases. CDR3 length equals 15 residues. Trimming removed 3 bases from V and 4 bases from J; junction bases left unmatched: 8. CDR1 and CDR2 from the germline V gene are GTSNPN and SVGIG (reference sequence). The CDR3 DNA reads TGTGCCTGGAGCATTCAGCAGGGGGCTTACAATGAGCAGTTCTTC. Encoded protein: CAWSIQQGAYNEQFF.

The chain carries TRBV6-5 and TRBJ2-3, with D hard to call. CDR1 is MNHEY and CDR2 is SVGAGI in the germline V gene. The CDR3 spans 13 residues. V was trimmed by 6 bases and J by 3 bases, leaving 10 bases between them. The CDR3 DNA is TGTGCCAGCAGGGGCAGTGTAACAGATACGCAGTATTTT. It translates to CASRGSVTDTQYF.

The rearrangement links TRBV12-5 to TRBJ2-7; D not resolved. CDR3 length: 14 residues. The ends were cut back, 4 bases at V and 5 bases at J, with 15 bases in the middle. Germline loops: CDR1 LGHNT, CDR2 FRNRAP. The CDR3 nucleotides read TGTGCTAGTGGTTCACAGAGTAATCGCAACGAGCAGTACTTC. Residues: CASGSQSNRNEQYF.

This CDR3 is CALDLIGGPLFF. The CDR3 coding sequence is TGTGCCCTGGACCTAATTGGGGGCCCCCTGTTTTTT. V gene TRBV30 combines with J gene TRBJ1-4; possible D gene TRBD1, 6 bases. V was shortened by 8 bases and J by 14 bases, with 21 bases between the two germline ends. Per germline, CDR1 GTSNPN and CDR2 SVGIG (reference sequence). The CDR3 is 12 residues long. The variable domain in full, completed from reference TRBV30 and TRBJ1-4, reads SQTIHQWPATLVQPVGSPLSLECTVEGTSNPNLYWYRQAAGRGLQLLFYSVGIGQISSEVPQNLSASRPQDRQFILSSKKLLLSDSGFYLCALDLIGGPLFFGSGTQLSVL.

The V call is TRBV11-3, the J call TRBJ2-2, with 11 bases that match TRBD1. Germline V lookup: CDR1 SGHNT, CDR2 YENEEA. The trim removed 0 bases at V and 4 bases at J, leaving 7 bases unmatched. The CDR3 consists of 18 residues. The CDR3, as DNA: TGTGCCAGCAGCTTAGAATCGGCTGGGACAGGGGGCACCGGGGAGCTGTTTTTT. Translating gives CASSLESAGTGGTGELFF.

The V gene is TRBV30, the J gene TRBJ1-2; 12 nucleotides line up with TRBD1. There are 14 residues in the CDR3. V shed 2 bases, J shed 4 bases, and the junction held 2 bases outside the gene matches. Germline CDR1 reads GTSNPN; CDR2 reads SVGIG (reference sequence). The CDR3: CAWSRDRGLYGYTF. Written as DNA, the CDR3 is TGTGCCTGGAGTAGGGACAGGGGGCTCTATGGCTACACCTTC.

V and J are TRBV18 and TRBJ1-1, with unresolved D. Trimming took 2 bases from V and 0 from J, leaving 4 bases between them. The CDR3 consists of 13 residues. Germline V gene data show CDR1 as KGHSH and CDR2 as LQKENI. The CDR3: CASSPVLNTEAFF. The DNA for the CDR3 is TGTGCCAGCTCACCAGTCTTGAACACTGAAGCTTTCTTT. Drawing the rest from reference TRBV18 and TRBJ1-1, the complete variable domain is NAGVMQNPRHLVRRRGQEARLRCSPMKGHSHVYWYRQLPEEGLKFMVYLQKENIIDESGMPKERFSAEFPKEGPSILRIQQVVRGDSAAYFCASSPVLNTEAFFGQGTRLTVV.

This rearrangement joins TRBV5-8 to TRBJ1-1, with 10 bases fitting TRBD1. The V gene end was trimmed by 4 bases and the J gene end by 0 bases; junction bases not matched to a gene: 12. This CDR3 region has 18 residues. CDR1 is SGHTS, CDR2 YDEGEE, per germline. CDR3 region: CASSADRGRGVMNTEAFF. The CDR3 DNA reads TGTGCCAGCAGCGCAGACAGGGGGCGCGGGGTAATGAACACTGAAGCTTTCTTT.

V is TRBV7-2 and J is TRBJ2-5; 7 positions agree with TRBD1. Germline V CDR1 and CDR2: SGHTA, FQGNSA. The CDR3 is made up of 15 amino acids. V shed 1 base and J 1 base; nucleotides not matched to a gene: 3. The chain's CDR3 is CASSLGTGFQETQYF. The CDR3 DNA follows: TGTGCCAGCAGCTTAGGGACAGGCTTCCAAGAGACCCAGTACTTC.

This chain joins TRBV5-4 and TRBJ2-7; a possible D gene is TRBD2 (5 bases). Between the trimmed V and J ends, which lost 0 bases and 4 bases, there was a span of 14 bases. CDR1 is SGHNT and CDR2 is YYREEE in the germline V gene (reference sequence). The CDR3 is 15 amino acids. CDR3 amino acids: CASSLERSSGYEQYF. The CDR3 DNA sequence: TGTGCCAGCAGCTTGGAGCGGTCCTCGGGGTACGAGCAGTACTTC.

The genes are TRBV7-7 and TRBJ2-7, with D possibly matching TRBD2 (7 bases). Per the germline V gene, CDR1 is SSHAT and CDR2 is FNYEAQ (reference sequence). The CDR3 has 16 residues. Trimming took off 4 bases at V and 5 bases at J, with 21 bases between the two ends. DNA for the CDR3: TGTGCCAGCAGCTCTGGGCGCGGTGCGGGGGCAAACGAGCAGTACTTC. Its protein is CASSSGRGAGANEQYF.

V usage is TRBV28 and J usage is TRBJ1-2, with 7 bases aligning to TRBD1. CDR1 and CDR2 from the germline V gene are MDHEN and SYDVKM. The CDR3 is made up of 15 amino acids. The V gene end was trimmed by 6 bases and the J gene end by 4 bases; junction bases not matched to a gene: 11. Here the CDR3 reads CASRPEDRPPYGYTF. CDR3 sequence (DNA): TGTGCCAGCAGGCCTGAGGACAGGCCCCCCTATGGCTACACCTTC.

This rearrangement joins TRBV6-4 to TRBJ1-2, with a tentative D call TRBD1 (6 bases). V lost 3 bases and J 8 bases, leaving 13 bases between the germline ends. This CDR3 contains 13 residues. Per the germline V gene, CDR1 is MRHNA and CDR2 is SNTAGT. CDR3 residues: CASSETGNTGYTF. The CDR3 DNA follows: TGTGCCAGCAGTGAAACAGGGAATACGGGCTACACCTTC.

This rearrangement joins TRBV7-9 to TRBJ1-1, with D unresolved. Germline V gives CDR1 SEHNR, CDR2 FQNEAQ (reference sequence). Trimming shortened V by 2 bases and J by 8 bases, and 3 bases separated the two germline ends. The CDR3 totals 10 residues. In DNA form, the CDR3 reads TGTGCCAGCAGCTTAAGCGAAGCTTTCTTT. The encoded protein is CASSLSEAFF.

This chain connects TRBV2 to TRBJ1-1; D ambiguous. The V gene lost 1 base and the J gene lost 1 base, with 7 bases spanning the gap. The CDR3 loop spans 14 amino acids. CDR1 SNHLY and CDR2 FYNNEI come from the germline V gene. DNA of the CDR3: TGTGCCAGCAGTGAAGTTCCCCAGAACACTGAAGCTTTCTTT. As protein: CASSEVPQNTEAFF.